Listed below are T cell receptor beta chains from one sample, sequenced in a study of regulatory T cells in long-lasting Graves disease. TCRdb re-analysed the multiplex PCR reads in MiXCR, keeping a single row per CDR3 protein. The sample carries around 450,000 distinct CDR3 sequences, 15% recorded once. These sequences were also reported in another study, on T cells in Graves' hyperthyroidism and ophthalmopathy.

The sample consisted of peripheral blood mononuclear cells (PBMCs), taken at new diagnosis, from a patient treated with antithyroid drugs. All receptors come from a woman in her thirties or forties with Graves disease. Both conserved end residues are part of each CDR3. The order of the fields is V gene, CDR3 protein.

V gene: TRBV5-6
CDR3 protein: CASSVTSGRVVGTDTQYF

V gene: TRBV28
CDR3 protein: CASSSGPPGYGYTF

V gene: TRBV19
CDR3 protein: CASRTSGRNEQFF

V gene: TRBV12-5
CDR3 protein: CASWGGSAGELFF

V gene: TRBV6-2/TRBV6-3
CDR3 protein: CASSIAGVPYEQYF

V gene: TRBV12-3/TRBV12-4
CDR3 protein: CASSRSKMSSGNTIYF

V gene: TRBV13
CDR3 protein: CASSYSGGMGEQYF

V gene: TRBV7-2
CDR3 protein: CASSLGLGPTDTQYF

V gene: TRBV7-9
CDR3 protein: CASSSTFRTRPQFAQFF

V gene: TRBV2
CDR3 protein: CASSGPGGETQYF

V gene: TRBV27
CDR3 protein: CASSLTGVSGTEAFF

V gene: TRBV29-1
CDR3 protein: CSVGEESSYEQYF

V gene: TRBV20-1
CDR3 protein: CSAERSGYNEQFF

V gene: TRBV29-1
CDR3 protein: CSVLISGRSHSSYNEQFF

V gene: TRBV5-1
CDR3 protein: CASSLGSEETQYF

V gene: TRBV2
CDR3 protein: CASTPGQGGLYSGYTF

V gene: TRBV3-1
CDR3 protein: CASSQDIRTGELFF

V gene: TRBV6-1
CDR3 protein: CASRGLAGVGRETQYF

V gene: TRBV13
CDR3 protein: CASSLGGTGSGYEQYF

V gene: TRBV27
CDR3 protein: CASSTYRGGGRSTDTQYF

V gene: TRBV28
CDR3 protein: CASSFQGVNIQYF

V gene: TRBV5-1
CDR3 protein: CASRARGTDTQYF

V gene: TRBV3-1
CDR3 protein: CASSQGGLAQNIQYF

V gene: TRBV20-1
CDR3 protein: CSAIGTSGRDYEQYFGPGDEQFF

V gene: TRBV30
CDR3 protein: CAWSDGSTDTQYF

V gene: TRBV27
CDR3 protein: CASSLSKVKLGDPFNEQFF

V gene: TRBV7-9
CDR3 protein: CASSPLTGGGSSYNEQFF

V gene: TRBV12-3/TRBV12-4
CDR3 protein: CASRPTSAHEQFF

V gene: TRBV6-5
CDR3 protein: CASSYSWLAGAPSSYNEQFF

V gene: TRBV6-1
CDR3 protein: CASSQDGGQRTIYF

V gene: TRBV7-8
CDR3 protein: CASSSLPRGPSYEQYF

V gene: TRBV20-1
CDR3 protein: CSARGLQGEANTEAFF

V gene: TRBV5-6
CDR3 protein: CASSLLKRDFLPYSNQPQHF

V gene: TRBV19
CDR3 protein: CASSKGDSSNEQFF

V gene: TRBV19
CDR3 protein: CASNYRGLNTEAFF

V gene: TRBV7-9
CDR3 protein: CASSLPGTHEPYF

V gene: TRBV11-3
CDR3 protein: CASSSEGQTQYF

V gene: TRBV9
CDR3 protein: CASSRDSSDEKLFF

V gene: TRBV20-1
CDR3 protein: CSASGNWGQPQHF

V gene: TRBV20-1
CDR3 protein: CSALNSYEQYF

V gene: TRBV2
CDR3 protein: CASSPKEGAVDTQYF

V gene: TRBV10-1
CDR3 protein: CASSESGLAVYEQYF

V gene: TRBV18
CDR3 protein: CASSPREMGEAFF

V gene: TRBV19
CDR3 protein: CASSRSDGDEQFF

V gene: TRBV7-2
CDR3 protein: CASSRPGEGNTEAFF

V gene: TRBV7-6
CDR3 protein: CASSPGQGPDTQYF

V gene: TRBV7-8
CDR3 protein: CASSIGGQGAYEQYF

V gene: TRBV28
CDR3 protein: CASSGGQGGDEQFF

V gene: TRBV28
CDR3 protein: CASSLLPGQNSSYEQYF

V gene: TRBV7-2
CDR3 protein: CASSQDPGHGSTDTQYF

V gene: TRBV5-4
CDR3 protein: CASSSRTSGADTQYF

V gene: TRBV3-1
CDR3 protein: CASSQATPGRFTGELFF

V gene: TRBV10-1
CDR3 protein: CASSESGRVGETQYF

V gene: TRBV27
CDR3 protein: CASAAYRFTDTQYF

V gene: TRBV27
CDR3 protein: CASSWTGNQPQHF

V gene: TRBV2
CDR3 protein: CASSVHPQDEQFF

V gene: TRBV6-1
CDR3 protein: CASSAGREFTDTQYF

V gene: TRBV11-2
CDR3 protein: CASSPGGADTQYF

V gene: TRBV28
CDR3 protein: CASGDRGSYGYTF

V gene: TRBV7-6
CDR3 protein: CASSLVAGVNEQFF